This TCR beta chain stems from a study of blood T cells in healthy people across ages. Study-wide points: The CMV status of each donor remained undetermined, and this could have confounded shifts in expanded clonotypes.

Those donating, healthy Caucasian individuals from Russia, were aged roughly 6 to 100. A second PCR, run for roughly 6 to 11 cycles, used a sample-barcoded 5' primer plus a J-beta primer mix. MiXCR was run by TCRdb on the 5' RACE reads, yielding one entry per CDR3 protein. The sample includes about 810,000 distinct CDR3 sequences, 36% seen only once; the top ten take 10% to 15%. With 7 bases removed from V and 4 bases from J, the gap between germline ends came to 8 bases. This CDR3 is built from 13 residues. Germline V gene lookup returns CDR1 MNHEY and CDR2 SMNVEV (reference sequence). Details on this clonotype: As yet, its antigen is unknown.

This rearrangement joins TRBV27 to TRBJ1-6; D remains ambiguous. The clonotype comes from a man aged 18 to 30 in good health. Sequencing was carried out using blood. The CDR3 is CASTWGYNSPLHF. The DNA of the CDR3 is TGTGCCAGCACCTGGGGATATAATTCACCCCTCCACTTT.